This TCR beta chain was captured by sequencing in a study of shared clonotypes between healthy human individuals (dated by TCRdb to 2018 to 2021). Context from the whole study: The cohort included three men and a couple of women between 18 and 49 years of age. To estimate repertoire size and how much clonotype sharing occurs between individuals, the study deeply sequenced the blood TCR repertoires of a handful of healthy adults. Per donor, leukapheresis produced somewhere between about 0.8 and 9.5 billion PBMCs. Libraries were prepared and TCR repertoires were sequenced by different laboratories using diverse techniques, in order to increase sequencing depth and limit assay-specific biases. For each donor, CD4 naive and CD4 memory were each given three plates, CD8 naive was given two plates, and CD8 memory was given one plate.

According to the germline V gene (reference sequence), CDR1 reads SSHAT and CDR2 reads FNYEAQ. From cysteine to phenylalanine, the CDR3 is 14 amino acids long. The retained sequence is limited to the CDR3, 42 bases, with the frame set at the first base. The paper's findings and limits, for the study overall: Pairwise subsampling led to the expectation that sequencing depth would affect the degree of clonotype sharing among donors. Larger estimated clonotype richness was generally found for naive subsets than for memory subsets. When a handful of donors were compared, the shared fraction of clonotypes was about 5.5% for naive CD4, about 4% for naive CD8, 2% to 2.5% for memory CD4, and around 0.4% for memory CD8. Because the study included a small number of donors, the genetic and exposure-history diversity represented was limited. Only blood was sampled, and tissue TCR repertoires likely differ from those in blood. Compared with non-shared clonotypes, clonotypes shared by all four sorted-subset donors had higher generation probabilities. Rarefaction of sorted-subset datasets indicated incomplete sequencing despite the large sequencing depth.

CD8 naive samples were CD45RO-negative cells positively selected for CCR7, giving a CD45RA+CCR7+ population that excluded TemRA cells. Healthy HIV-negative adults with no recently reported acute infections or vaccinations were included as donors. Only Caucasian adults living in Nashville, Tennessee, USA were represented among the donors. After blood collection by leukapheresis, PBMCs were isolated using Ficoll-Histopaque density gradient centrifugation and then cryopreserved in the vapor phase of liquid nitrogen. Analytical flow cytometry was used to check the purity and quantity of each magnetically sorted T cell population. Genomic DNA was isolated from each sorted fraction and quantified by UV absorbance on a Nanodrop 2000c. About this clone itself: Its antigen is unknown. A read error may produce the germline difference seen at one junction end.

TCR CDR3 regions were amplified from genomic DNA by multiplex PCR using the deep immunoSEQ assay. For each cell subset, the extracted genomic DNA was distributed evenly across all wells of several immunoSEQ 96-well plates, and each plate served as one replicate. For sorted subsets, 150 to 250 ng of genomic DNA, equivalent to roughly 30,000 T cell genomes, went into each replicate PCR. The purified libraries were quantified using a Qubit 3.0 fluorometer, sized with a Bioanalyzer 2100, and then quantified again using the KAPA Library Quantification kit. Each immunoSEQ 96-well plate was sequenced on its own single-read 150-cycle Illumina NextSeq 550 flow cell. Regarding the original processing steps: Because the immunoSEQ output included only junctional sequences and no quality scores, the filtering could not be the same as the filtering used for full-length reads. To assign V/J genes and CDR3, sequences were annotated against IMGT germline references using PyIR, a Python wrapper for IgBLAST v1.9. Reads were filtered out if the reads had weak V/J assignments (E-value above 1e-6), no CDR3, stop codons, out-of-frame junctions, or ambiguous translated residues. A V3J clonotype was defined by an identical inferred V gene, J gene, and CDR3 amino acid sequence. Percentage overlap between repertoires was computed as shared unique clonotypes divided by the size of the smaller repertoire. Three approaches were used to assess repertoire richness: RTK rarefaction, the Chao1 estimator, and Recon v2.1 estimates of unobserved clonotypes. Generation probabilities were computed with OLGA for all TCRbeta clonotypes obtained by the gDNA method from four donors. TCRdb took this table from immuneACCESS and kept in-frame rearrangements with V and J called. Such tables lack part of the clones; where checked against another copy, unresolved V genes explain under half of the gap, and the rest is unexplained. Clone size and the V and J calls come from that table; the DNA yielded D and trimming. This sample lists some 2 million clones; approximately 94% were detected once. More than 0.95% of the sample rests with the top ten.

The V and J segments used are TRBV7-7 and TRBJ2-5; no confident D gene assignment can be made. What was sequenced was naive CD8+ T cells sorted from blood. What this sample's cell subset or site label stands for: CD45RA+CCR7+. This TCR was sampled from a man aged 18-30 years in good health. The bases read TGTGCTAGCAGCTTACGGGTTGGTTTAGAGACCCAGTACTTC. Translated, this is CASSLRVGLETQYF.